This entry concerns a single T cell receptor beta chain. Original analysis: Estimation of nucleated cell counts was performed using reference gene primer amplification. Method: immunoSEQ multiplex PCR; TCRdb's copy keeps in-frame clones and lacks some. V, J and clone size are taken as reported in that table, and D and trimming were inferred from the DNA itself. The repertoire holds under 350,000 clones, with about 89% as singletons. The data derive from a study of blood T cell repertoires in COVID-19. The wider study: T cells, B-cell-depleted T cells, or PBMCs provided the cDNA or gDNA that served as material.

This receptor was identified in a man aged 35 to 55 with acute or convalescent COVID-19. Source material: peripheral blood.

The DNA for the CDR3 is TGTGCCCCTCAGGTCCCCCTTCCCATATATTTT. Protein product: CAPQVPLPIYF. The chain combines TRBV12-5 with TRBJ1-3; D ambiguous. CDR3 size: 11 residues. Germline loops: CDR1 LGHNT, CDR2 FRNRAP.